The source of this T cell receptor beta chain is a study of CD8 T cells in ankylosing spondylitis. Findings of the study overall: Earlier authors reported some of these motif variants in reactive arthritis synovial fluid and blood.

CDR1 is DFQATT, CDR2 SNEGSKA, per germline (reference sequence). Trimming cost V 4 bases and J 8 bases; bases outside gene matches: 8. The CDR3 consists of 12 residues. This clonotype was seen more than once but under ten times. Antigen specificity is unknown. Quantitative 5'-RACE with molecular barcodes produced the TCR beta libraries. TCRdb re-derived calls from the 5' RACE reads in MiXCR, one entry per CDR3 protein. The table shows 290,000 or so distinct CDR3 sequences, with less than 25% occurring only once. Sequenced: blood, either unsorted or a sorted T cell fraction (not recorded which). V gene TRBV20-1 combines with J gene TRBJ2-7, with 7 bases lining up with TRBD2. This sequence originates from a female donor with ankylosing spondylitis or in good health (not recorded which). DNA of the CDR3: TGCAGTGCTATCTTGACTAGCAAAAAGCAGTACTTC. Translated, it gives CSAILTSKKQYF.